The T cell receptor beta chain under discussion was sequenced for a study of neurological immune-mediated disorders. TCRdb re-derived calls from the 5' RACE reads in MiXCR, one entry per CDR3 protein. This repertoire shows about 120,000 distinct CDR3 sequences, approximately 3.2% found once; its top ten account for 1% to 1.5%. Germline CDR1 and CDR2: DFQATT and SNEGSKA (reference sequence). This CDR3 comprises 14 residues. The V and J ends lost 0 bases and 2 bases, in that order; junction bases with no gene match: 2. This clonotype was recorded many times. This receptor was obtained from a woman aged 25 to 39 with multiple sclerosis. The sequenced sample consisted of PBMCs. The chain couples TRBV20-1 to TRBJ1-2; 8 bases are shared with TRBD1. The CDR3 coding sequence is TGCAGTGCTAGAGACACAGGGGGAAACTATGGCTACACCTTC. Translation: CSARDTGGNYGYTF.